The clone carrying this T cell receptor beta chain has ten or more counts. Antigen: not known. Time point described: pre-sensitization, week 0. This sample's treatment: therapeutic diphenylcyclopropenone sensitization with weekly scalp DPC. This sample was included in a study of human T cells and chemical hapten exposure. Across the study: The patient population, which was mostly female, had alopecia areata, totalis or universalis. Study-level findings and limits: No alteration of TCRs above 1 in 1000 frequency was seen with DPC sensitization. Versus controls, expanded TCRs had significantly more large CDR3 similarity clusters.

Original processing notes: Across samples, TCR counts had a median of about 92,000 and ranged from about 23,224 to 700,000. TCRdb re-called the RACE reads through MiXCR, storing one row per CDR3 protein. The V and J calls and clone size are TCRdb's, not the authors'. The sample records some 360,000 distinct CDR3 sequences, 4.5% to 6% being singletons. The CDR3 is 14 amino acids. Trimming removed 7 bases at V and 0 bases at J, with 12 bases between. In germline, CDR1 is MDHEN, CDR2 SYDVKM. The sequenced sample was whole blood, obtained in connection with sensitization to the hapten diphenylcyclopropenone (DPC). This sequence was found in a woman in her 50s with alopecia areata. Some clones in this sample may be carry-over from other donors' samples. The rearrangement links TRBV28 to TRBJ1-1; D remains ambiguous. CDR3 in DNA: TGTGCCAGCACCATCGGGCTCCTGAACACTGAAGCTTTCTTT. Protein sequence: CASTIGLLNTEAFF.